Ten or more counts support the clone carrying this T cell receptor beta chain. What it binds is unknown. This entry is derived from a study of molecular identifiers for immune sequencing clone quantification. Whole-study context: Naive CD8 RNA (20,000 or 100,000 cells) was divided into five aliquots, with four sequenced. Broader study findings: More than 99% of effector molecules, versus under 1% of naive-cell molecules, belonged to clones above 20 RNA copies. Investigators reportedly could detect spiked Jurkat TCR RNA from one cell among some 940,000 naive cells.

There are 14 residues in the CDR3. Trimming took 3 bases from V and 4 from J; bases not matched to a gene: 8. CDR1 is DFQATT, CDR2 SNEGSKA, per germline (reference sequence). A single record per CDR3 protein comes from TCRdb applying MiXCR to the PCR reads. The sample lists about 640,000 distinct CDR3 sequences, about 20% occurring once. The J gene is TRBJ2-7, the V gene TRBV20-1; 8 bases are shared with TRBD2. Sequencing was performed on naive CD8+ T cells from blood, with Jurkat cell RNA spiked in. The subset denotes: FACS-sorted CD8+CD4-CCR7+CD45RA+ naive T cells. The clonotype was recovered from a human donor in good health. Some libraries in this study had Jurkat cell RNA spiked in. CDR3 bases: TGCAGTGCTAGGGGGAGCGGGAGAAGTTACGAGCAGTACTTC. Amino acid sequence: CSARGSGRSYEQYF.